This record concerns one T cell receptor beta chain sequence. This sample was included in a study of OX40 agonist ivuxolimab in advanced cancers. Study-wide context: Patients received the agonistic anti-OX40 (CD134) antibody ivuxolimab. Ivuxolimab was administered intravenously to patients at 0.01 to 10 mg/kg every 2 weeks. With a range of roughly 20 to 90, age averaged roughly 61 years, and around 80% were male.

Blood draws occurred at baseline, cycle 4 day 1, and cycle 7 day 1. Generated by immunoSEQ multiplex PCR, the TCRdb table keeps only in-frame clones and is missing some. The table includes roughly 76,000 clones, approximately 82% detected once. Germline V gene data show CDR1 as LGHNA and CDR2 as YSLEER. The CDR3 sequence is 15 residues long. V was shortened by 1 base and J by 5 bases, with 15 bases between the two germline ends. The sequence was collected from an adult with an advanced solid tumor such as melanoma, head and neck, liver or kidney cancer. This chain connects TRBV4-3 to TRBJ2-7; unclear D gene. The specimen was CD4+ or CD8+ T cells sorted from blood, collected in a trial of the OX40 agonist ivuxolimab. CDR3 sequence reads: CASSQVFRYYDEQYF. CDR3 coding DNA: TGCGCCAGCAGCCAAGTCTTTCGGTACTACGACGAGCAGTACTTC.